These 27 T cell receptor beta chains originate from one sample sequenced in a study of blood T cell repertoires in COVID-19. Profiled with immunoSEQ multiplex PCR; TCRdb holds only in-frame clones, not every one. Here the sample spans 70,000 or so clones, roughly 85% being singletons. The sequencing sample was made of peripheral blood. The receptors shown here come from a man younger than 40 with acute or convalescent COVID-19.

The chain is built from TRBV5-8 and TRBJ1-5; D is possibly TRBD1 (5 bases). CDR1 and CDR2 from the germline V gene are SGHTS and YDEGEE. With 2 bases removed from V and 1 base from J, the gap between germline ends came to 16 bases. CDR3 size: 17 residues. CDR3 in amino acids: CASSFGTPLGSNQPQHF. The CDR3 region has the DNA TGTGCCAGCAGCTTCGGGACTCCCCTAGGGAGCAATCAGCCCCAGCATTTT.

The gene calls are TRBV7-6 and TRBJ1-5; D unresolved. The CDR3 has 15 residues. Germline assignment: CDR1 SGHVS and CDR2 FNYEAQ. The ends were cut back, 5 bases at V and 3 bases at J, with 14 bases in the middle. DNA for the CDR3: TGTGCCAGCAGCCCAGAGGCGATGATCAATCAGCCCCAGCATTTT. It specifies CASSPEAMINQPQHF.

The chain carries TRBV5-1 and TRBJ1-4; possible D gene TRBD1, 5 bases. CDR1 and CDR2 from the germline V gene are SGHRS and YFSETQ. The V gene lost 4 bases and the J gene lost 2 bases, with 15 bases spanning the gap. The CDR3 length is 16 residues. CDR3 nucleotide sequence: TGCGCCAGCAGCCCGGGGGACGTGATGACTAATGAAAAACTGTTTTTT. This translates into CASSPGDVMTNEKLFF.

The CDR3 loop is CASSPGTGGAQIHF. As DNA, the CDR3 is TGTGCCAGCAGTCCCGGGACAGGGGGCGCCCAGATCCACTTT. The J gene is TRBJ1-6, the V gene TRBV3-1 (or the pseudogene TRBV3-2), with 12 bases aligning to TRBD1. Germline CDR1 and CDR2: LGHDT and YNNKEL (reference sequence). This CDR3 has 14 residues. V trimming: 6 bases; J trimming: 17 bases; junction bases outside the gene matches: 11.

The chain joins TRBV2 to TRBJ2-1; a possible D gene is TRBD1 (6 bases). In germline, CDR1 is SNHLY, CDR2 FYNNEI. V was shortened by 10 bases and J by 7 bases, with 20 bases between the two germline ends. This CDR3 has 14 amino acids. This CDR3 is CATSTYPGANEQFF. DNA of the CDR3: TGTGCCACCTCAACCTACCCAGGGGCTAATGAGCAGTTCTTC.

V gene TRBV27 combines with J gene TRBJ1-1; TRBD1 matches at 9 bases. CDR3 length: 14 amino acids. Losses at the gene ends were 6 bases for V and 4 bases for J; bases not matched to a gene: 6. CDR1 MNHEY and CDR2 SMNVEV come from the germline V gene (reference sequence). CDR3 loop: CASSALTGGTEAFF. For the CDR3, the DNA is TGTGCCAGCAGCGCCCTGACAGGGGGCACTGAAGCTTTCTTT.

The rearrangement joins TRBV5-1 to TRBJ1-5; D is perhaps TRBD1 (5 bases). The CDR3 contains 13 residues. The ends were cut back, 4 bases at V and 3 bases at J, with 8 bases in the middle. CDR1 and CDR2 (germline): SGHRS, YFSETQ. CDR3 in amino acids: CASSPGINQPQHF. Written as DNA, the CDR3 is TGCGCCAGCAGCCCAGGGATCAATCAGCCCCAGCATTTT. Filled out from reference TRBV5-1 and TRBJ1-5, the complete variable domain reads KAGVTQTPRYLIKTRGQQVTLSCSPISGHRSVSWYQQTPGQGLQFLFEYFSETQRNKGNFPGRFSGRQFSNSRSEMNVSTLELGDSALYLCASSPGINQPQHFGDGTRLSIL.

The V call is TRBV4-3, the J call TRBJ1-6, with 8 bases fitting TRBD1. The CDR3 is 16 residues long. Germline V lookup: CDR1 LGHNA, CDR2 YSLEER. After removal of 0 bases from V and 9 bases from J, the junction contained 7 bases not matched to a gene. CDR3 in DNA: TGCGCCAGCAGCCAAGACCCCGGACAGGGCATTTCACCCCTCCACTTT. Translated: CASSQDPGQGISPLHF.

J is TRBJ2-1 and V is TRBV27; 8 positions match TRBD2. Germline values: CDR1 MNHEY, CDR2 SMNVEV (reference sequence). V was clipped by 3 bases and J by 4 bases; unmatched bases: 11. The CDR3 is 17 residues long. CDR3 residues: CASSFRYVLAGYNEQFF. CDR3 nucleotides: TGTGCCAGCAGTTTTCGTTATGTGCTAGCGGGTTACAATGAGCAGTTCTTC.

The CDR3 is CASSLVASGLTDTQYF. As DNA, the CDR3 is TGTGCCAGCAGCTTAGTGGCTAGCGGACTCACAGATACGCAGTATTTT. V is TRBV11-2 and J is TRBJ2-3, with 7 bases aligning to TRBD2. Germline CDR1 SGHAT, CDR2 FQNNGV. With V trimmed by 1 base and J by 2 bases, 6 bases remained unmatched. There are 16 residues in the CDR3.

In its sample, this clone was seen once. In DNA, the CDR3 is TGTGCCAGCAGCCGCGTAGCACAGGGACAGCTGTTTTTT. It translates to CASSRVAQGQLFF. The chain is built from TRBV12-3 or TRBV12-4 and TRBJ2-2, with D tentatively TRBD1 (6 bases). CDR3 length equals 13 residues. The V end lost 6 bases, the J end lost 12 bases, and 17 bases lay between the germline ends.

The CDR3 spells CASSYDRTTNYGYTF. DNA of the CDR3: TGCGCCAGCAGTTATGACCGAACTACTAACTATGGCTACACCTTC. The V gene is TRBV5-1, the J gene TRBJ1-2; D gene unclear. Per germline, CDR1 SGHRS and CDR2 YFSETQ. V was pared by 5 bases and J by 0 bases, with 14 bases between. The CDR3 runs 15 residues.

On this clone itself: This specimen includes other DNA sequences encoding the same CDR3. The V and J genes are TRBV5-5 and TRBJ2-1, with 8 bases matching TRBD2. Per germline, CDR1 SGHKS and CDR2 YYEKEE (reference sequence). V shed 0 bases, J shed 5 bases, and the junction held 4 bases outside the gene matches. The CDR3 consists of 15 residues. The CDR3 coding sequence is TGTGCCAGCAGCTTGGGGGGGCGGGGGGACAATGAGCAGTTCTTC. Translated: CASSLGGRGDNEQFF.

V and J are TRBV9 and TRBJ2-3; no reliable D call. With 0 bases removed from V and 2 bases from J, the gap between germline ends came to 7 bases. CDR3 length equals 14 residues. Germline V gene lookup returns CDR1 SGDLS and CDR2 YYNGEE. In nucleotides, the CDR3 is TGTGCCAGCAGCGTAGGTTCTAACACAGATACGCAGTATTTT. This codes for CASSVGSNTDTQYF.

This clone has only a few counts. The gene calls are TRBV5-3 and TRBJ2-7; TRBD1 matches 7 bases. TRBV5-3 is given ORF status, its function remaining uncertain. The junction had 17 bases not matched to a gene; V was cut back by 3 bases and J by 2 bases. The CDR3 is made up of 18 amino acids. The CDR3 coding sequence is TGTGCCAGAAGCTCACAAAACTCACAGGGGCATCAGCCCTACGAGCAGTACGTC. Amino acids: CARSSQNSQGHQPYEQYV.

The chain carries TRBV6-1 and TRBJ2-3; 10 bases map to TRBD2. This CDR3 comprises 16 residues. Per the germline V gene, CDR1 is MNHNS and CDR2 is SASEGT. The trim removed 4 bases at V and 4 bases at J, leaving 8 bases unmatched. CDR3 sequence reads: CASSGKREGPPDTQYF. The CDR3 coding sequence is TGTGCCAGCAGTGGAAAGCGGGAGGGCCCCCCAGATACGCAGTATTTT.

The chain couples TRBV5-8 to TRBJ1-5; maybe TRBD1 (5 bases). Germline V gives CDR1 SGHTS, CDR2 YDEGEE. V was cut by 4 bases and J by 4 bases, with 9 bases left in between. This CDR3 is 13 amino acids long. As DNA, the CDR3 is TGTGCCAGCAGCGTTTCAGGGAATCAGCCCCAGCATTTT. Protein sequence: CASSVSGNQPQHF.

This clone has only a few counts. The chain recombines TRBV5-1 with TRBJ1-4, with D possibly matching TRBD1 (6 bases). CDR3 length equals 16 residues. Looked up from germline, CDR1 is SGHRS and CDR2 is YFSETQ. V lost 4 bases and J lost 4, with 17 bases in between. CDR3: CASSPTRQVGNEKLFF. In nucleotides, the CDR3 is TGCGCCAGCAGCCCGACCAGACAGGTCGGTAATGAAAAACTGTTTTTT.

This sequence joins TRBV5-1 and TRBJ1-1; D remains unclear. CDR3 length equals 17 residues. Germline CDR1 and CDR2: SGHRS and YFSETQ. The ends were cut back, 2 bases at V and 4 bases at J, with 21 bases in the middle. CDR3 DNA: TGCGCCAGCAGCTTTGGCTTTGCAATAGAGGTTGCCACTGAAGCTTTCTTT. Its protein product is CASSFGFAIEVATEAFF.

The genes are TRBV7-2 and TRBJ2-7, with 7 bases matching TRBD2. CDR1 is SGHTA and CDR2 is FQGNSA in the germline V gene. V dropped 3 bases and J dropped 11; count of bases not matched to a gene: 10. The CDR3 length is 13 residues. The CDR3 region has the DNA TGTGCCAGCAGCTTCCTAGCGGCCTCGTTGAAGTACTTC. It codes for CASSFLAASLKYF.

This chain joins TRBV7-9 and TRBJ1-1, with 8 bases identical to TRBD1. The germline CDR1 and CDR2 sequences are SEHNR and FQNEAQ (reference sequence). V shed 5 bases, J shed 0 bases, and the junction held 5 bases outside the gene matches. This CDR3 contains 15 residues. The CDR3 is CASSGYRGMNTEAFF. The CDR3 DNA follows: TGTGCCAGCAGCGGTTACAGGGGGATGAACACTGAAGCTTTCTTT.

The gene calls are TRBV20-1 and TRBJ2-5; D is unclear. The length of the CDR3 is 11 residues. Trimming took off 3 bases at V and 3 bases at J, with 5 bases between the two ends. Germline loops: CDR1 DFQATT, CDR2 SNEGSKA (reference sequence). CDR3 nucleotides: TGCAGTGCTAGTACGGAAGAGACCCAGTACTTC. Translating it yields CSASTEETQYF.

V gene TRBV6-2 or TRBV6-3 combines with J gene TRBJ1-5; TRBD1 matches at 7 bases. CDR3 size: 15 residues. Germline V gene lookup returns CDR1 MNHEY and CDR2 SVGEGT. V lost 5 bases to trimming and J lost 3 bases; unmatched junction nucleotides: 7. DNA for the CDR3: TGTGCCAGCAGTGCTCAGGGGGACCCCAATCAGCCCCAGCATTTT. Translated: CASSAQGDPNQPQHF.

The chain employs TRBV7-8 and TRBJ2-3, with D perhaps matching TRBD2 (6 bases). Trimming took 1 base from V and 3 from J, leaving 14 bases between them. The germline V gene has CDR1 SGHVS and CDR2 FQNEAQ. The CDR3 runs 16 residues. CDR3 sequence (DNA): TGTGCCAGCAGCTTAGTCTCCGGGACTTCAACAGATACGCAGTATTTT. This codes for CASSLVSGTSTDTQYF.

The chain couples TRBV4-2 to TRBJ2-1, with D maybe TRBD2 (6 bases). The V end lost 1 base, the J end lost 4 bases, and 23 bases lay between the germline ends. Germline values: CDR1 LGHNA, CDR2 YNFKEQ. This CDR3 contains 19 residues. The CDR3 DNA sequence: TGTGCCAGCAGCCAAGCCGGGACTCGTATATACTCCGAATACAATGAGCAGTTCTTC. Protein product: CASSQAGTRIYSEYNEQFF.

The rearrangement joins TRBV5-1 to TRBJ2-2; 9 bases map to TRBD2. The CDR3 consists of 15 residues. Germline lookup yields CDR1 SGHRS and CDR2 YFSETQ. V was pared by 3 bases and J by 5 bases, with 5 bases of the junction left unmatched. As DNA, the CDR3 is TGCGCCAGCAGCTCCCAGCGGGGGGTGACCGGGGAGCTGTTTTTT. Translated: CASSSQRGVTGELFF. Full variable domain (outside the CDR3, taken from reference TRBV5-1 and TRBJ2-2): KAGVTQTPRYLIKTRGQQVTLSCSPISGHRSVSWYQQTPGQGLQFLFEYFSETQRNKGNFPGRFSGRQFSNSRSEMNVSTLELGDSALYLCASSSQRGVTGELFFGEGSRLTVL.

In its sample, this clone was seen once. The V call is TRBV10-2, the J call TRBJ2-3; 8 bases agree with TRBD2. Germline V CDR1 and CDR2: WSHSY, SAAADI. CDR3 length: 15 residues. Trimming cost V 5 bases and J 3 bases; bases outside gene matches: 7. CDR3: CASSPTSGSTDTQYF. The CDR3 DNA reads as TGCGCCAGCAGTCCAACTAGCGGTTCAACAGATACGCAGTATTTT.